These T cell receptor beta chains were read from a single sample in a study of shared clonotypes between healthy human individuals. Data came from immunoSEQ multiplex PCR; TCRdb stores just in-frame clones and leaves some out. The table includes fewer than 1 million clones, 96% detected once. Sequencing used naive CD8+ T cells sorted from blood. The receptors here all came from a man aged 25-40 years in good health. The CDR3 runs from the conserved cysteine through the conserved F or W. Each record gives: clone size, D gene, V gene, J gene, CDR3 length, CDR3 protein, CDR3 DNA. The D gene is left open where the match is weak. Only some rows state a clone size, as once, few, many or a class for expanded clones.

>-|-|TRBV5-6|TRBJ2-6|16
CASSPGVGSGANVLTF
TGTGCCAGCAGCCCCGGGGTGGGGTCTGGGGCCAACGTCCTGACTTTC
>-|-|TRBV7-8|TRBJ2-5|13
CASSLEGPETQYF
TGTGCCAGCAGCTTAGAGGGGCCAGAGACCCAGTACTTC
>-|TRBD1|TRBV2|TRBJ2-5|15
CASSPPPGQGETQYF
TGTGCCAGCAGTCCCCCCCCGGGACAGGGAGAGACCCAGTACTTC
>-|-|TRBV11-2|TRBJ2-5|15
CASNFPGTDQETQYF
TGTGCCAGCAACTTCCCCGGGACGGACCAAGAGACCCAGTACTTC
>-|-|TRBV12-5|TRBJ2-5|16
CASASQGPGRGETQYF
TGTGCTAGTGCCTCCCAGGGGCCAGGGAGGGGAGAGACCCAGTACTTC
>-|TRBD2|TRBV6-1|TRBJ2-4|14
CASSEWTSGRVQYF
TGTGCCAGCAGTGAATGGACTAGCGGGAGGGTTCAGTACTTC
>-|-|TRBV2|TRBJ2-7|12
CASSGSPYEQYF
TGTGCCAGCAGTGGCAGCCCCTACGAGCAGTACTTC
>-|TRBD2|TRBV5-4|TRBJ2-1|16
CASSLVGTSGSNEQFF
TGTGCCAGCAGCTTGGTCGGGACTAGCGGATCCAATGAGCAGTTCTTC
>-|-|TRBV5-1|TRBJ2-2|12
CASSSSTGELFF
TGCGCCAGCAGCTCCTCCACCGGGGAGCTGTTTTTT
>-|TRBD1|TRBV7-9|TRBJ2-3|18
CASSFGRTGQGSTDTQYF
TGTGCCAGCAGCTTCGGAAGAACTGGACAGGGAAGCACAGATACGCAGTATTTT
>-|TRBD2|TRBV4-1|TRBJ2-7|15
CASSQAGGVSYEQYF
TGCGCCAGCAGCCAAGCCGGGGGGGTTAGTTACGAGCAGTACTTC
>-|TRBD1|TRBV7-9|TRBJ1-3|15
CASSRVTGVGNTIYF
TGTGCCAGCAGCCGTGTGACAGGGGTCGGAAACACCATATATTTT
>few|-|TRBV7-9|TRBJ2-7|13
CASSRLGPYEQYF
TGTGCCAGCAGCAGACTGGGACCCTACGAGCAGTACTTC
>-|-|TRBV7-9|TRBJ1-2|14
CASSSGALLYGYTF
TGTGCCAGCAGCTCCGGGGCCCTACTGTATGGCTACACCTTC
>-|-|TRBV28|TRBJ2-7|12
CASSSTAYEQYF
TGTGCCAGCAGTTCAACAGCGTACGAGCAGTACTTC
>once|TRBD1|TRBV7-2|TRBJ1-1|17
CASSFLAVGTANTEAFF
TGTGCCAGCAGCTTCCTGGCGGTAGGGACAGCGAACACTGAAGCTTTCTTT
>-|-|TRBV7-3|TRBJ2-3|13
CASSPDFTDTQYF
TGTGCCAGCAGCCCGGACTTCACAGATACGCAGTATTTT
>-|-|TRBV5-4|TRBJ1-1|13
CASSLTGNTEAFF
TGTGCCAGCAGCTTAACAGGAAACACTGAAGCTTTCTTT
>-|-|TRBV6-1|TRBJ1-5|13
CASRPNSNQPQHF
TGTGCCAGCAGACCCAATAGCAATCAGCCCCAGCATTTT
>-|TRBD2|TRBV7-9|TRBJ2-3|14
CASSPEAGVDTQYF
TGTGCCAGCAGTCCCGAAGCGGGAGTAGATACGCAGTATTTT
>-|TRBD1|TRBV9|TRBJ2-4|16
CASSRPTGRGKNIQYF
TGTGCCAGCAGCCGCCCGACAGGGAGAGGTAAAAACATTCAGTACTTC
>-|TRBD2|TRBV7-6|TRBJ2-1|15
CASSSQREAHNEQFF
TGTGCCAGCAGCTCCCAGCGGGAGGCGCACAATGAGCAGTTCTTC
>-|-|TRBV18|TRBJ2-1|15
CASSPPGPPYNEQFF
TGTGCCAGCTCACCGCCGGGACCACCCTACAATGAGCAGTTCTTC
>-|TRBD2|TRBV27|TRBJ2-7|15
CASSLSSAGAYEQYF
TGTGCCAGCAGTTTATCGTCGGCGGGAGCCTACGAGCAGTACTTC
>once|-|TRBV11-2|TRBJ2-1|15
CASSSVVGANNEQFF
TGTGCCAGCAGCTCCGTTGTAGGGGCCAACAATGAGCAGTTCTTC
>-|-|TRBV5-1|TRBJ2-5|14
CASSFRVPVETQYF
TGCGCCAGCAGCTTCCGGGTCCCCGTGGAGACCCAGTACTTC
>-|-|TRBV4-1|TRBJ2-7|16
CASSQETRVLTYEQYF
TGCGCCAGCAGCCAAGAGACGAGGGTGCTAACCTACGAGCAGTACTTC
>-|-|TRBV11-2|TRBJ2-3|14
CASSYSGGTDTQYF
TGTGCCAGCAGCTATAGCGGAGGCACAGATACGCAGTATTTT
>-|TRBD1|TRBV5-1|TRBJ1-2|14
CASHPGQGLYGYTF
TGCGCCAGTCACCCCGGACAGGGGCTCTATGGCTACACCTTC
>-|-|TRBV7-6|TRBJ1-1|16
CASSLDLGDRDTEAFF
TGTGCCAGCAGCTTAGATTTAGGGGATCGGGACACTGAAGCTTTCTTT
>-|TRBD2|TRBV10-1|TRBJ2-1|20
CASSEGPGTSGRALSNEQFF
TGCGCCAGCAGTGAAGGTCCCGGGACTAGCGGGAGGGCCTTGAGTAATGAGCAGTTCTTC
>-|-|TRBV11-2|TRBJ2-7|12
CASSSMTYEQYF
TGTGCCAGCAGCTCGATGACCTACGAGCAGTACTTC
>-|-|TRBV9|TRBJ2-7|15
CASSVAVGSASEQYF
TGTGCCAGCAGCGTAGCGGTCGGGAGCGCATCTGAGCAGTACTTC
>-|-|TRBV7-3|TRBJ2-3|14
CASSLRGLPDTQYF
TGTGCCAGCAGCTTAAGAGGCCTGCCAGATACGCAGTATTTT
>-|-|TRBV6-6|TRBJ1-2|13
CASSSGIGYGYTF
TGTGCCAGCAGTTCGGGTATCGGCTATGGCTACACCTTC
>-|-|TRBV4-1|TRBJ2-3|17
CASSQVPGWIGTDTQYF
TGCGCCAGCAGCCAAGTACCCGGCTGGATTGGCACAGATACGCAGTATTTT
>-|-|TRBV27|TRBJ2-1|13
CASSLVSSGEQFF
TGTGCCAGCAGTTTAGTTAGCTCTGGTGAGCAGTTCTTC